This TCR beta chain was observed in a study of T cell repertoires in cytomegalovirus infection (dated by TCRdb to about 2019). About the investigation overall: The HLA type of each donor mattered for the analysis, because public TCR beta signatures pointed to carriage of CMV infection along with the matching HLA type.

Points on this clonotype: Its antigen is still unknown. No much larger clone is present one base from it, and per-base qualities are unavailable.

The germline V gene (reference sequence) specifies SGHNT as CDR1 and YYREEE as CDR2. Trimming takes 4 bases off V and 4 bases off J; junction bases not matched to a gene: 10. Taken from cysteine to phenylalanine, the CDR3 has 15 residues. Solely the CDR3 DNA is kept, with 45 bases framed from the first base. For sequencing, an Illumina HiSeq 1500 was employed. Using fastp at Q25 and MiXCR, TCRdb reprocessed the public reads and kept productive beta chains. For every CDR3 protein sequence, its rows merge into one entry that carries the most common genes and DNA. The sample table holds some 390,000 distinct CDR3 sequences, of which 15% to 20% were seen once. Jointly, the top ten make up under 9% of the sample. The paper as a whole reports these results and caveats: In the ex vivo response, HLA-C-restricted CMV-specific TCR beta clonotypes were dominant, and in two of eight donors the single most frequent clonotype came from this HLA-C-restricted group. Carriers of CMV infection plus the relevant HLA type were discriminated by the cumulative frequency of public TCR beta family members in the study cohort and in an independent 352-donor cohort.

This receptor was taken from a human donor in good health (CMV status not recorded). Some clones in this sample may be carry-over from other donors' samples. The sequenced sample consisted of PBMCs. The chain links TRBV5-4 with TRBJ2-5; 7 bases in the junction line up with TRBD1. The bases are TGTGCCAGCAGCCAGCGACAGGGAAGTGCAGAGACCCAGTACTTC. Its translation is CASSQRQGSAETQYF. The full variable domain, completed from the reference TRBV5-4 and TRBJ2-5 proteins outside the CDR3, reads ETGVTQSPTHLIKTRGQQVTLRCSSQSGHNTVSWYQQALGQGPQFIFQYYREEENGRGNFPPRFSGLQFPNYSSELNVNALELDDSALYLCASSQRQGSAETQYFGPGTRLLVL.